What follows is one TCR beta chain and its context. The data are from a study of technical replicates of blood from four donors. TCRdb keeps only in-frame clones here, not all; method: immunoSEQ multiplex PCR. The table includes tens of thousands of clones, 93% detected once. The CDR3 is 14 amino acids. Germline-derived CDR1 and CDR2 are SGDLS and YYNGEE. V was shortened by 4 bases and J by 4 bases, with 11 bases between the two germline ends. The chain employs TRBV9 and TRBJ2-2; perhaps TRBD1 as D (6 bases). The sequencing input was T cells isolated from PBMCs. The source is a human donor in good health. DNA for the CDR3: TGTGCCAGCAGCTGGGGGACACTCACCGGGGAGCTGTTTTTT. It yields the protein CASSWGTLTGELFF.